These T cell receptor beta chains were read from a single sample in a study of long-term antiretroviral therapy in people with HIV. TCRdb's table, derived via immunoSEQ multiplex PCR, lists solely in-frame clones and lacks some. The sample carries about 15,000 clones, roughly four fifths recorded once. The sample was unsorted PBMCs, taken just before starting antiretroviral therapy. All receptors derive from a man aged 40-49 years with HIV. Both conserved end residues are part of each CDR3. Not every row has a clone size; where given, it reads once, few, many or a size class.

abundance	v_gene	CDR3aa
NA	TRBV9	CASSDPRGYNEQFF
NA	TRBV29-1	CSVLTDRGLIGEQFF
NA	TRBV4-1	CASSQEPPGQGTRPKNIQYF
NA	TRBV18	CASSHGQGSYEKLFF
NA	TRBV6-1	CASSEAAYEQYF
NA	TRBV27	CASSPQGEGYNEQFF
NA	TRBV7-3	CASSPGPRENIQYF
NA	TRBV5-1	CASGWDSGANVLTF
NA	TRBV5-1	CASSLGLNYGYTF
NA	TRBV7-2	CASSLGGGGTEQYF
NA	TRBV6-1	CASSRGKDTEAFF
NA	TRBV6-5	CASSPTGGGGYGYTF
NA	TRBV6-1	CASKRQGASGNTIYF
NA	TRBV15	CATSRAAGTQPQHF
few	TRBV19	CASSAGHSGNTIYF
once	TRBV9	CASSVASGNEKLFF
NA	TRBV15	CATSRSGSSGNEQFF
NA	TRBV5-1	CASSFYTGTGGYEQYF
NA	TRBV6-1	CASRRASNQPQHF
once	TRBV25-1	CASSVQGTYEQYF
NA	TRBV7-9	CASSLGGTDTQYF
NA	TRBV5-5	CASSLWDEQYF
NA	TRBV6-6	CASSGVEGSYEQYF
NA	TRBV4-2	CASSQDPQGANTGELFF
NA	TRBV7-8	CASSSGQGVRRTGELFF
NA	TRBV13	CASGGGMHGYTF
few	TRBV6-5	CASSPGLSNSPLHF
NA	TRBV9	CASSAGGHYGYTF
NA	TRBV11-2	CASSILAGGPSEQFF
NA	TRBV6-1	CASSEPSHWDRVDTEAFF
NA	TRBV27	CASSLLESYEQYF
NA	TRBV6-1	CASSEFWQGSYEQYF
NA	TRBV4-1	CASSQELQGNQPQHF
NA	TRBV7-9	CASSSGTHSNQPQHF
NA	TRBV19	CASSTRPLAGDEQYF
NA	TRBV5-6	CASSQTGTTTFSGANVLTF
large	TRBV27	CASSLSWLAGVNEQFF
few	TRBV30	CAWSRTSGLPSSYNEQFF
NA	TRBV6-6	CASSYSLEGAEAFF
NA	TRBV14	CASSQEQEGLAGWRFRETQYF
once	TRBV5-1	CASSFGTSGTQDTQYF
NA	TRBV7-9	CASSLVVGQNTEAFF
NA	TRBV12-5	CASGLDRGFTEAFF
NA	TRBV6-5	CASSETGGYTEAFF
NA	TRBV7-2	CASSPPGPPTAFF
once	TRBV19	CASMASSYEQYF
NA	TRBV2	CASSELNTEAFF
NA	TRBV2	CASSEAGRGRTEAFF
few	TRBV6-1	CASTSRLAGTEAFF